This TCR beta chain appears in the sequencing data of a study of OX40 agonist ivuxolimab in advanced cancers. Study-level findings and limits: Some patients who did not respond also had low normalized T-cell clonal expansion.

As concerns this clone: The antigen is not known.

Repertoires were generated with immunoSEQ multiplex PCR, while TCRdb's copy carries only in-frame clones and drops some. Among about 24,000 clones listed, about three quarters were seen once. The source material was CD4+ or CD8+ T cells sorted from blood, sampled in a trial of the OX40 agonist ivuxolimab. This receptor was taken from an adult with an advanced solid tumor such as melanoma, head and neck, liver or kidney cancer.

Here the CDR3 DNA reads TGTGCCACCTCCACCGGGACTAGCGGGAGGGGTGACAATGAGCAGTTCTTC. Protein: CATSTGTSGRGDNEQFF. This chain connects TRBV10-3 to TRBJ2-1, with 16 bases that match TRBD2. Germline V gene sequence: CDR1 ENHRY, CDR2 SYGVKD. The CDR3 length is 17 residues. The J segment lost 5 bases and the V segment lost 10 bases, leaving 11 bases of the junction unmatched.